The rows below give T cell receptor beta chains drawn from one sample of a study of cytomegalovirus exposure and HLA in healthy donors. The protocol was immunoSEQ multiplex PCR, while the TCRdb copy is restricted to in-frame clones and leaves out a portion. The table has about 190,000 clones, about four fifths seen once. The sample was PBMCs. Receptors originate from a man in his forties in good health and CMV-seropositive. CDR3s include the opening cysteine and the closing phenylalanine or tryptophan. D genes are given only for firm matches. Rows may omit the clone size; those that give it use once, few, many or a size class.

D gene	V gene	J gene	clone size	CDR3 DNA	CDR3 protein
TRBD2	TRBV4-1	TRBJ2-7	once	TGCGCCAGCAGCCAGCTACCTAGCGGGGGAGCCTACGAGCAGTACTTC	CASSQLPSGGAYEQYF
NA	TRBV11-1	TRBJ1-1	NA	TGTGCCAGCAGCTTAGTTGGGAGCTCTGAAGCTTTCTTT	CASSLVGSSEAFF
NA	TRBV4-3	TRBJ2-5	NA	TGCGCCAGCAGCCAAGGTGAAAAAGGGGGATTAAGGGAAGAGACCCAGTACTTC	CASSQGEKGGLREETQYF
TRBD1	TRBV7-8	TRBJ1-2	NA	TGTGCCAGCAGCTTAAGGACAGGCTCCTATGGCTACACCTTC	CASSLRTGSYGYTF
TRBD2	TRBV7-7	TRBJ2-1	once	TGTGCCAGCAGCCCGGGACTAGCGGGGGGGCTGTCCTACAATGAGCAGTTCTTC	CASSPGLAGGLSYNEQFF
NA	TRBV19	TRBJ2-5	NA	TGTGCCAGTAAAGGACAGACCCTCGGAGAGACCCAGTACTTC	CASKGQTLGETQYF
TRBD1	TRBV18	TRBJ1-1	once	TGTGCCAGCTCACCCGCGAACAGGGGGCAGAACACTGAAGCTTTCTTT	CASSPANRGQNTEAFF
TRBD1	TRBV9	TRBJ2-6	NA	TGTGCCAGCAGCGACCCGGGACAGGGGGCGCCTGGGGCCAACGTCCTGACTTTC	CASSDPGQGAPGANVLTF
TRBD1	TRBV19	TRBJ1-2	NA	TGTGCCAGTAGTACCCTACGGGACAGGGGGACGTATGGCTACACCTTC	CASSTLRDRGTYGYTF
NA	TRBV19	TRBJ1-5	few	TGTGCCAGTAGTATCCCCCTTCAGACCCAGCATTTT	CASSIPLQTQHF
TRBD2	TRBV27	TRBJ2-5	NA	TGTGCCAGCAGTTTCGGTGCGGGAGGGTGGGAGACCCAGTACTTC	CASSFGAGGWETQYF
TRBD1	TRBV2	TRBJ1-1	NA	TGTGCCAGCAGTGAGCAGGGGGCCACCACTGAAGCTTTCTTT	CASSEQGATTEAFF
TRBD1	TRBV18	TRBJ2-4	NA	TGTGCCAGCTCACCGAACCGTCAACAGGGGGCGGAAAACATTCAGTACTTC	CASSPNRQQGAENIQYF
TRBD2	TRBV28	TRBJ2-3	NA	TGTGCCAGCAGCTCGGGGGGGGAGAGCACAGATACGCAGTATTTT	CASSSGGESTDTQYF
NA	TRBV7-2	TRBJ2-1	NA	TGTGCCAGCAGGGGACCGGGACTTTATGGAAATGAGCAGTTCTTC	CASRGPGLYGNEQFF
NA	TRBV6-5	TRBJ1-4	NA	TGTGCCAGCAGTTACGGACAGCGCAATGAAAAACTGTTTTTT	CASSYGQRNEKLFF
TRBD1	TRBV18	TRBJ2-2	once	TGTGCCAGCTCGCGGGACAGGGCTGCCGGGGAGCTGTTTTTT	CASSRDRAAGELFF
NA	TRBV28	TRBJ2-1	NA	TGTGCCAGCAGTTGGTACAGGAATGAGCAGTTCTTC	CASSWYRNEQFF